The 26 T cell receptor beta chains below were found in one sample sequenced in a study of T cells in Graves' hyperthyroidism and ophthalmopathy. Researchers took RNA transcripts and amplified the TCR beta CDR3 regions from them. When the TCR CDR3 underwent first-round RT-PCR, the HTBI primer set was used. TCRdb passed the multiplex PCR reads through MiXCR, listing each CDR3 protein once. This table holds about half a million distinct CDR3 sequences, approximately 24% found once. The sequenced material came from blood. These receptors all stem from a woman aged 30 to 39 with Graves' ophthalmopathy.

This clonotype was counted at least ten times. The chain couples TRBV7-8 to TRBJ2-7; 8 positions agree with TRBD2. With 4 bases clipped from V and 3 bases from J, the junction kept 8 bases outside the gene matches. This CDR3 contains 15 residues. The V gene's germline CDR1 is SGHVS and CDR2 FQNEAQ. The CDR3 protein is CASSWGRLAFYEQYF. The CDR3 nucleotides are TGTGCCAGCAGCTGGGGTAGACTAGCGTTCTACGAGCAGTACTTC.

This chain joins TRBV30 and TRBJ1-5, with D possibly being TRBD1 (5 bases). V dropped 4 bases and J dropped 6 bases, with 19 bases sitting between them. This CDR3 has 15 amino acids. The germline V gene encodes CDR1 GTSNPN and CDR2 SVGIG (reference sequence). This chain's CDR3 is CAWTAKGGGGQPQHF. The CDR3 coding sequence is TGTGCCTGGACGGCGAAGGGTGGGGGGGGTCAGCCCCAGCATTTT.

This clonotype has ten or more counts. J is TRBJ1-2 and V is TRBV2; 7 bases are shared with TRBD1. Trimming cost V 3 bases and J 4 bases; bases outside gene matches: 8. The CDR3 sequence is 15 residues long. Germline-derived CDR1 and CDR2 are SNHLY and FYNNEI. In DNA, the CDR3 is TGTGCCAGCAGTGACGGGACAGCCGCCTTCTATGGCTACACCTTC. As protein: CASSDGTAAFYGYTF.

This clonotype was seen ten or more times. The chain employs TRBV6-5 and TRBJ2-5, with a tentative D call TRBD1 (5 bases). CDR1 is MNHEY and CDR2 is SVGAGI in the germline V gene. V gave up 6 bases and J gave up 1 base, with 12 bases separating them. This CDR3 is built from 14 residues. CDR3 coding DNA: TGTGCCAGCAGACCCCGACAGCTCCAAGAGACCCAGTACTTC. This sequence encodes CASRPRQLQETQYF.

The V and J genes are TRBV2 and TRBJ2-5; weak D call: TRBD2 (5 bases). Germline V gene lookup returns CDR1 SNHLY and CDR2 FYNNEI. Trimming shortened V by 6 bases and J by 5 bases, and 10 bases separated the two germline ends. There are 12 residues in the CDR3. The CDR3 DNA sequence: TGTGCCAGCAGCGGGATTAAGGAGACCCAGTACTTC. Translation gives CASSGIKETQYF.

Remarks on this clonotype: The junction differs from germline at one of its ends, possibly a read error. J is TRBJ2-2 and V is TRBV7-3; D may be TRBD1 (6 bases). The germline CDR1 and CDR2 sequences are SGHTA and FQGTGA. This CDR3 comprises 14 residues. CDR3 amino acids: CASSFGGTTGEQFF. CDR3 in DNA: TGTGCCAGCAGCTTTGGGGGCACAACCGGGGAGCAGTTTTTT.

This clonotype has a count of ten or more. The V call is TRBV20-1, the J call TRBJ2-7; D is tentatively TRBD1 or TRBD2 (5 bases each). Germline CDR1 is DFQATT and CDR2 is SNEGSKA (reference sequence). V was cut by 1 base and J by 2 bases, with 12 bases left in between. The CDR3 runs 14 residues. The CDR3: CSARGGTQAYEQYF. For the CDR3, the DNA is TGCAGTGCTAGAGGTGGGACCCAAGCCTACGAGCAGTACTTC.

In its sample, this clonotype was seen many times. The chain couples TRBV7-3 to TRBJ2-2; D is possibly TRBD1 (6 bases). V was shortened by 4 bases and J by 7 bases, with 10 bases between the two germline ends. Germline V gene sequence: CDR1 SGHTA, CDR2 FQGTGA. CDR3 size: 13 residues. CDR3 DNA sequence: TGTGCCAGCAGCTCACAGGGTAACGGGGAGCTGTTTTTT. Its translation is CASSSQGNGELFF.

This clonotype was seen ten or more times. The chain combines TRBV28 with TRBJ1-1; D is possibly TRBD1 (5 bases). V was pared by 6 bases and J by 5 bases, with 25 bases between. CDR1 is MDHEN, CDR2 SYDVKM, per germline. The CDR3 has 17 residues. This CDR3 is CASSHLLGMAGNTEAFF. CDR3 DNA: TGTGCCAGCAGCCACTTACTGGGGATGGCAGGGAATACTGAAGCTTTCTTT.

Points on this clonotype: An end of the junction differs from the germline gene, which may be a read error. V gene TRBV28 combines with J gene TRBJ1-5; D gene ambiguous. The CDR3 totals 13 residues. Germline CDR1 is MDHEN and CDR2 is SYDVKM. Written as DNA, the CDR3 is TGTGCCACCTATGCTGGGAACTATCAGCCTCAGCATTTT. Protein product: CATYAGNYQPQHF.

The CDR3 loop reads CASSYPARDPFYEQYF. The DNA of the CDR3 is TGTGCCAGCAGTTACCCCGCCAGGGACCCTTTCTACGAGCAGTACTTC. J is TRBJ2-7 and V is TRBV6-5; D possibly uses TRBD1 or TRBD2 (5 bases each). Germline CDR1 reads MNHEY; CDR2 reads SVGAGI. The CDR3 sequence is 16 residues long. The germline V and J ends were trimmed by 2 bases and 3 bases, with 17 bases remaining between them.

This clonotype was seen more than once but under ten times. The rearrangement joins TRBV6-1 to TRBJ1-5; 7 bases agree with TRBD1. This CDR3 has 14 amino acids. Germline V lookup: CDR1 MNHNS, CDR2 SASEGT. The V and J ends lost 5 bases and 5 bases, in that order; junction bases with no gene match: 6. In DNA, the CDR3 is TGTGCCAGCAGTCAGGGGGACACGTATCAGCCCCAGCATTTT. It codes for CASSQGDTYQPQHF.

This clonotype was recorded many times. The chain links TRBV2 to TRBJ1-1; D not certain. V shed 6 bases and J shed 3 bases, with 11 bases lying between them. The CDR3 loop spans 13 amino acids. Germline V gene data show CDR1 as SNHLY and CDR2 as FYNNEI. In DNA, the CDR3 is TGTGCCAGCAGCCCACTAAGGGACACTGAAGCTTTCTTT. Protein: CASSPLRDTEAFF.

At least ten counts were recorded for this clonotype. The chain carries TRBV4-1 and TRBJ1-1; TRBD1 aligns across 9 bases. Germline V gives CDR1 MGHRA, CDR2 YSYEKL. CDR3 length: 14 residues. With 6 bases clipped from V and 1 base from J, the junction kept 3 bases outside the gene matches. In DNA, the CDR3 is TGCGCCAGCAGAACAGGGGGCGCGAACACTGAAGCTTTCTTT. This translates into CASRTGGANTEAFF.

The sample holds many counts of this clonotype. The chain couples TRBV9 to TRBJ1-2, with a weak D call TRBD1 (5 bases). The CDR3 loop spans 15 amino acids. Trimming removed 0 bases at V and 7 bases at J, with 16 bases between. Germline-derived CDR1 and CDR2 are SGDLS and YYNGEE. CDR3 region: CASSVDGHQTSGYTF. The CDR3 DNA sequence: TGTGCCAGCAGCGTAGATGGACACCAGACTTCTGGCTACACCTTC.

In DNA, the CDR3 is TGTGCCAGCAGTTACGCCCAGGATTGGGAGCAGTACTTC. Residues: CASSYAQDWEQYF. The genes are TRBV6-5 and TRBJ2-7; D unresolved. Per the germline V gene, CDR1 is MNHEY and CDR2 is SVGAGI. The CDR3 is made up of 13 amino acids. V lost 2 bases, J lost 7 bases, and 12 bases lay in between.

The chain carries TRBV10-3 and TRBJ2-1; the match to TRBD2 covers 12 bases. Trimming at V came to 4 bases and at J to 10 bases, leaving 11 bases not matched to a gene. Germline-derived CDR1 and CDR2 are ENHRY and SYGVKD. CDR3 size: 16 residues. The CDR3 nucleotides read TGTGCCATCAGTGGGTCTAGCGGGGGGGCATTAGGAGAGCAGTTCTTC. It yields the protein CAISGSSGGALGEQFF.

This clonotype has just one count. The chain links TRBV11-2 to TRBJ1-1; maybe TRBD1 (5 bases). CDR1 is SGHAT, CDR2 FQNNGV, per germline. The CDR3 is made up of 14 amino acids. The V gene lost 6 bases and the J gene lost 6 bases, with 17 bases spanning the gap. CDR3 protein: CASRRQRGLAEAFF. The CDR3 nucleotides are TGTGCCAGCAGACGACAGCGGGGGTTGGCTGAAGCTTTCTTT. The whole variable domain, remainder taken from reference TRBV11-2 and TRBJ1-1, is EAGVAQSPRYKIIEKRQSVAFWCNPISGHATLYWYQQILGQGPKLLIQFQNNGVVDDSQLPKDRFSAERLKGVDSTLKIQPAKLEDSAVYLCASRRQRGLAEAFFGQGTRLTVV.

The chain has TRBV6-1 and TRBJ2-7; the D gene is possibly TRBD1 (6 bases). CDR3 length: 16 residues. V lost 3 bases, J lost 0 bases, and 15 bases lay in between. The V gene's germline CDR1 is MNHNS and CDR2 SASEGT. The CDR3 protein is CASSDDGRGFSYEQYF. The CDR3 nucleotides read TGTGCCAGCAGTGACGATGGCAGGGGTTTCTCCTACGAGCAGTACTTC.

This clonotype was seen ten or more times. J is TRBJ1-5 and V is TRBV7-6; D is perhaps TRBD1 (6 bases). The CDR3 is 15 residues long. The germline CDR1 and CDR2 sequences are SGHVS and FNYEAQ. With 0 bases removed from V and 6 bases from J, the gap between germline ends came to 12 bases. In nucleotides, the CDR3 is TGTGCCAGCAGCTTAGCGTTGGGGGCGGCTCAGCCCCAGCATTTT. Protein sequence: CASSLALGAAQPQHF.

This clonotype appeared a few times. CDR3 in DNA: TGTGCCAGTAGTATCAAGGGGATCGGCTACACCTTC. Translating it yields CASSIKGIGYTF. The chain couples TRBV19 to TRBJ1-2; weak D call: TRBD1 (5 bases). The V and J ends lost 3 bases and 8 bases respectively, with 10 bases between them. Per germline, CDR1 LNHDA and CDR2 SQIVND (reference sequence). The CDR3 totals 12 residues.

This clonotype was observed a few times. The chain joins TRBV20-1 to TRBJ1-2; 7 positions agree with TRBD1. With 6 bases clipped from V and 4 bases from J, the junction kept 5 bases outside the gene matches. The CDR3 is made up of 12 amino acids. Germline assignment: CDR1 DFQATT and CDR2 SNEGSKA (reference sequence). The CDR3 coding sequence is TGCAGTGCGGTCCGGGACAGCTATGGCTACACCTTC. This translates into CSAVRDSYGYTF.

This clonotype has at least ten counts. The gene calls are TRBV29-1 and TRBJ2-7; 7 nucleotides agree with TRBD1. With V trimmed by 6 bases and J by 0 bases, 11 bases remained unmatched. Per germline, CDR1 SQVTM and CDR2 ANQGSEA. The CDR3 extends over 15 amino acids. CDR3 amino acids: CSVTVGTVSSYEQYF. The CDR3 DNA is TGCAGCGTAACTGTGGGGACAGTCAGCTCCTACGAGCAGTACTTC.

This clonotype occurred many times. The chain employs TRBV20-1 and TRBJ1-1; TRBD1 matches 7 bases. The CDR3 covers 13 residues. Germline lookup yields CDR1 DFQATT and CDR2 SNEGSKA (reference sequence). The junction had 10 bases not matched to a gene; V was cut back by 1 base and J by 11 bases. In DNA form, the CDR3 reads TGCAGTGCTAGAGTATCGGAGACAGGGTCGGCTTTCTTT. This sequence encodes CSARVSETGSAFF.

This clonotype occurred many times. The chain uses TRBV12-3 or TRBV12-4 and TRBJ1-2; 8 bases are a match to TRBD1. The CDR3 has 13 amino acids. The V and J ends lost 6 bases and 8 bases, in that order; junction bases with no gene match: 8. CDR3 in amino acids: CASRLDRGGGYTF. The CDR3 bases are TGTGCCAGCAGACTAGACAGGGGTGGAGGCTACACCTTC.

The chain recombines TRBV7-9 with TRBJ1-6; D is ambiguous. CDR1 is SEHNR, CDR2 FQNEAQ, per germline (reference sequence). V gave up 3 bases and J gave up 0 bases, with 9 bases separating them. This CDR3 has 16 residues. The CDR3 region has the DNA TGTGCCAGCAGCTTTGTCGGGATCTCCTATAATTCACCCCTCCACTTT. It is translated as CASSFVGISYNSPLHF.